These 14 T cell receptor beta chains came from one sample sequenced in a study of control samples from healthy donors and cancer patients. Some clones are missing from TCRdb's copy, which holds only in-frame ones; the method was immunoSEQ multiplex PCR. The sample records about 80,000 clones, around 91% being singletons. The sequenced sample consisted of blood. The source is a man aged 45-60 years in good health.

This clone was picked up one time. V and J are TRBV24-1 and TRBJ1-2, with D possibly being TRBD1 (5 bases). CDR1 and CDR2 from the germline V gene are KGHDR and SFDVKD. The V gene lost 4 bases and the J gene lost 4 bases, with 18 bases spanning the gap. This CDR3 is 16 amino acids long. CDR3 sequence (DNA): TGTGCCACCAGTGAGGCGACAGCTAGGCTGGGCTATGGCTACACCTTC. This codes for CATSEATARLGYGYTF.

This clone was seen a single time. The CDR3 loop reads CASSSPGQGGIANTGELFF. In DNA, the CDR3 is TGTGCCAGCAGCTCCCCGGGACAGGGTGGAATCGCGAACACCGGGGAGCTGTTTTTT. The chain employs TRBV21-1 and TRBJ2-2; the table's D call, TRBD1, has no DNA check behind it. TRBV21-1 counts as a pseudogene. The CDR3 length is 19 residues.

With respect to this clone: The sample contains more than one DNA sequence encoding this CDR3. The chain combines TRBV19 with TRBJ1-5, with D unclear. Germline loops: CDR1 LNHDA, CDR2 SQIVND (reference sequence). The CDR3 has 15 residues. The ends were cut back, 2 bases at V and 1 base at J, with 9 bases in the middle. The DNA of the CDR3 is TGTGCCAGTAGTATAAACCGGGGAAGCAATCAGCCCCAGCATTTT. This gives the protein CASSINRGSNQPQHF. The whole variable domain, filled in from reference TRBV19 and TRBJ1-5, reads DGGITQSPKYLFRKEGQNVTLSCEQNLNHDAMYWYRQDPGQGLRLIYYSQIVNDFQKGDIAEGYSVSREKKESFPLTVTSAQKNPTAFYLCASSINRGSNQPQHFGDGTRLSIL.

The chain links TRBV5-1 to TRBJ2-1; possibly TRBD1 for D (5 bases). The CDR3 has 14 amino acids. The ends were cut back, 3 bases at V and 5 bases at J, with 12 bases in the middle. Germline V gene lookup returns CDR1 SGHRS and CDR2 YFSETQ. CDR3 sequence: CASSSRDSNNEQFF. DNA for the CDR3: TGCGCCAGCAGCTCGCGCGACAGCAACAATGAGCAGTTCTTC. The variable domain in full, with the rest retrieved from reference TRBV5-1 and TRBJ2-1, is KAGVTQTPRYLIKTRGQQVTLSCSPISGHRSVSWYQQTPGQGLQFLFEYFSETQRNKGNFPGRFSGRQFSNSRSEMNVSTLELGDSALYLCASSSRDSNNEQFFGPGTRLTVL.

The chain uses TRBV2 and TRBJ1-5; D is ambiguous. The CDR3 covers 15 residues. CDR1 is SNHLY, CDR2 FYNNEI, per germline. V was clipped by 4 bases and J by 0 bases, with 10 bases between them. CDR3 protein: CASSVTVLSNQPQHF. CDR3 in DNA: TGTGCCAGCAGTGTCACAGTACTTAGCAATCAGCCCCAGCATTTT.

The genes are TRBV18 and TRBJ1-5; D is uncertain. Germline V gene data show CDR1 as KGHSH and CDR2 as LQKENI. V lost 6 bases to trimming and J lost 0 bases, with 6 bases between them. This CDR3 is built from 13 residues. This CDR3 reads CASSTASNQPQHF. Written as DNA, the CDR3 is TGTGCCAGCTCTACAGCTAGCAATCAGCCCCAGCATTTT.

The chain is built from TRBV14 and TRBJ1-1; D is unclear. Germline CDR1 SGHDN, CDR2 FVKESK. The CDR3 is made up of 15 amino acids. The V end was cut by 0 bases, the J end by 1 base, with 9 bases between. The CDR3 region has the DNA TGTGCCAGCAGCCAAGAAAACGCCCAGAACACTGAAGCTTTCTTT. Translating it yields CASSQENAQNTEAFF.

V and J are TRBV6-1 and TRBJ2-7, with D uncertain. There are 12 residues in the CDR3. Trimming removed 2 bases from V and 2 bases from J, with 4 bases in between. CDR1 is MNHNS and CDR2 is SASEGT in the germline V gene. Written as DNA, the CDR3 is TGTGCCAGCAGTGAAAGGACCTACGAGCAGTACTTC. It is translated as CASSERTYEQYF.

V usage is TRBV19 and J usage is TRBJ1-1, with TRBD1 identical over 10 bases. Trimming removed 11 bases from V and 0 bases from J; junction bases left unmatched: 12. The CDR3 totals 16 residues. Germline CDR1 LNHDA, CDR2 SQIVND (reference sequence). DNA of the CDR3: TGTGCCGCCAAGGCGGGACAGGGGCTCATGAACACTGAAGCTTTCTTT. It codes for CAAKAGQGLMNTEAFF. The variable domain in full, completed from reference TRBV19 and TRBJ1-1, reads DGGITQSPKYLFRKEGQNVTLSCEQNLNHDAMYWYRQDPGQGLRLIYYSQIVNDFQKGDIAEGYSVSREKKESFPLTVTSAQKNPTAFYLCAAKAGQGLMNTEAFFGQGTRLTVV.

The CDR3 spells CASSPGQGLRQFF. CDR3 DNA: TGTGCCAGCAGCCCGGGACAGGGTCTTAGGCAGTTCTTC. The chain employs TRBV3-1 (or the pseudogene TRBV3-2) and TRBJ2-1; 9 bases align to TRBD1. The CDR3 extends over 13 amino acids. Unmatched junction bases numbered 7, after V lost 4 bases and J lost 12 bases. The V gene's germline CDR1 is LGHDT and CDR2 YNNKEL (reference sequence).

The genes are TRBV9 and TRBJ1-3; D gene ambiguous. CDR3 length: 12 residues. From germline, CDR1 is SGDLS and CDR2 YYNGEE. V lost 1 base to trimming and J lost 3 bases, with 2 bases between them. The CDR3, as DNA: TGTGCCAGCAGCGTAAGTGGAAACACCATATATTTT. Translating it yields CASSVSGNTIYF.

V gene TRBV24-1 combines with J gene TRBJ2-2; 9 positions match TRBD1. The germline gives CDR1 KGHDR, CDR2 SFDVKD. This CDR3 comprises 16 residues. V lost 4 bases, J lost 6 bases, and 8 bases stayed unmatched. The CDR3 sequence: CATSDYRGPTAGELFF. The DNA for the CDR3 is TGTGCCACCAGTGACTACAGGGGGCCAACGGCCGGGGAGCTGTTTTTT.

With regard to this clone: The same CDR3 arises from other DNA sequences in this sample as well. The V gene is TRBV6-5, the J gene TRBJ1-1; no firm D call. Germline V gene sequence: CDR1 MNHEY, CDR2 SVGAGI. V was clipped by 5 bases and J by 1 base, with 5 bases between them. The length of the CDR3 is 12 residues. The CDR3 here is CASSRGNTEAFF. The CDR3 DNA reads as TGTGCCAGCAGTAGAGGGAACACTGAAGCTTTCTTT.

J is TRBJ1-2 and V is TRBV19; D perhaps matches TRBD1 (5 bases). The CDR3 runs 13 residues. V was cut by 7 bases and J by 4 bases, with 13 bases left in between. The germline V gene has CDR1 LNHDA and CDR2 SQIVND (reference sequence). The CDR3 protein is CASNPRAGYGYTF. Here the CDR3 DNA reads TGTGCCAGTAACCCCAGGGCAGGCTATGGCTACACCTTC.